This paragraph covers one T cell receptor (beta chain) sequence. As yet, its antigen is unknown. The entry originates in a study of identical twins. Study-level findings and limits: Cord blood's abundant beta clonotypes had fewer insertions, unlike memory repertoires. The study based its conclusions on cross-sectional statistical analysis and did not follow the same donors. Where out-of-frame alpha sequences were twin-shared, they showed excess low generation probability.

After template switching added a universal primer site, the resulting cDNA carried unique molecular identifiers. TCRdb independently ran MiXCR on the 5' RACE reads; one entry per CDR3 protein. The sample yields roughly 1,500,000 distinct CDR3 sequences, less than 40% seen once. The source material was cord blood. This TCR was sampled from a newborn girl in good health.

The CDR3 region is CAIGGGTLTYEQYF. In DNA form, the CDR3 reads TGTGCCATCGGGGGGGGGACGCTAACCTACGAGCAGTACTTC. The chain is built from TRBV10-3 and TRBJ2-7; 7 bases align to TRBD2. In germline, CDR1 is ENHRY, CDR2 SYGVKD. This CDR3 has 14 residues. J was trimmed by 2 bases and V by 8 bases; bases with no gene match: 9.